A single count supports the clone carrying this TCR beta chain. Antigen specificity is unknown. The data were obtained in a study of shared clonotypes between healthy human individuals. Whole-study findings and limits: Sampling used blood alone; tissue repertoires probably differ. Rarefaction curves obtained for sorted subsets showed sequencing incomplete despite large depth.

V dropped 6 bases and J dropped 3; count of bases not matched to a gene: 6. The CDR3 has 15 amino acids. The V gene's germline CDR1 is MDHEN and CDR2 SYDVKM. The naive CD8 fraction comprised CD45RO-negative cells positively selected for CCR7 and excluded terminally differentiated effector memory CD45RA+ cells. All donors qualified as healthy HIV-negative adults and had experienced no recent acute infections or vaccinations. Assay: immunoSEQ multiplex PCR; the TCRdb copy retains only in-frame clones and omits some. The data contain fewer than 1 million clones, approximately 97% of them singletons. V gene TRBV28 combines with J gene TRBJ2-7; the match to TRBD2 covers 12 bases. The sequence was obtained from a man aged 25-45 years in good health. The material sequenced was naive CD8+ T cells sorted from blood. In nucleotides, the CDR3 is TGTGCCAGCAGAACTCCGGGACTAGCGGGCTACGAGCAGTACTTC. Amino acid sequence: CASRTPGLAGYEQYF.